Listed below are T cell receptor beta chains from one sample, sequenced in a study of cytomegalovirus exposure and HLA in healthy donors. Libraries were prepared by immunoSEQ multiplex PCR; TCRdb keeps only in-frame clonotypes and omits some of them. In the table there are just over 200,000 clones, around 70% of which are singletons. The sequenced sample consisted of PBMCs. The receptors originated from a man aged 35-49 years in good health and CMV-seropositive. Both conserved end residues are part of each CDR3. Fields, in order: V gene, CDR3 length, clone size, D gene, J gene, CDR3 protein, CDR3 DNA. The D gene is left open where the match is weak. Only part of the rows carry a size: once, few, many, or a class if the clone is expanded.

V: TRBV7-2
length: 14
size: .
D: .
J: TRBJ2-2
CDR3: CASSLALNTGELFF
DNA: TGTGCCAGCAGCTTAGCCCTTAACACCGGGGAGCTGTTTTTT

V: TRBV5-1
length: 15
size: .
D: TRBD1
J: TRBJ1-2
CDR3: CASSLAEGRGHGYTF
DNA: TGCGCCAGCAGCTTGGCCGAAGGCAGGGGGCATGGCTACACCTTC

V: TRBV19
length: 15
size: .
D: .
J: TRBJ2-5
CDR3: CASSSQGTHQETQYF
DNA: TGTGCCAGTAGTTCCCAGGGGACCCACCAAGAGACCCAGTACTTC

V: TRBV5-4
length: 14
size: medium-sized
D: TRBD1
J: TRBJ2-7
CDR3: CASSLNDRVYEQYF
DNA: TGTGCCAGCAGCTTGAATGACAGGGTGTACGAGCAGTACTTC

V: TRBV11-2
length: 14
size: .
D: TRBD1
J: TRBJ1-5
CDR3: CASSRGQDNQPQHF
DNA: TGTGCCAGCAGTCGGGGACAGGACAATCAGCCCCAGCATTTT

V: TRBV9
length: 14
size: .
D: TRBD1
J: TRBJ1-4
CDR3: CASSRRDRGEKLFF
DNA: TGTGCCAGCAGCCGGCGGGACAGGGGTGAAAAACTGTTTTTT

V: TRBV15
length: 15
size: .
D: .
J: TRBJ1-1
CDR3: CATSRERGRGTEAFF
DNA: TGTGCCACCAGCAGAGAGCGGGGGAGGGGGACTGAAGCTTTCTTT

V: TRBV27
length: 15
size: .
D: .
J: TRBJ2-1
CDR3: CASNPPEGVCNEQFF
DNA: TGTGCCAGCAACCCGCCTGAAGGGGTTTGCAATGAGCAGTTCTTC

V: TRBV6-5
length: 13
size: .
D: TRBD1
J: TRBJ1-5
CDR3: CASSGQGGQPQHF
DNA: TGTGCCAGCAGCGGACAGGGCGGTCAGCCCCAGCATTTT

V: TRBV11-2
length: 14
size: .
D: TRBD2
J: TRBJ2-7
CDR3: CASSLIGRDYEQYF
DNA: TGTGCCAGCAGCTTAATAGGGAGGGACTACGAGCAGTACTTC

V: TRBV2
length: 13
size: .
D: .
J: TRBJ1-2
CDR3: CASSEQGSVGYTF
DNA: TGTGCCAGCAGTGAACAGGGGTCGGTTGGCTACACCTTC

V: TRBV6-1
length: 15
size: .
D: .
J: TRBJ1-1
CDR3: CASIQLGGWNTEAFF
DNA: TGTGCCAGCATCCAACTTGGGGGGTGGAACACTGAAGCTTTCTTT

V: TRBV5-1
length: 15
size: .
D: .
J: TRBJ2-3
CDR3: CASSPRGGEADTQYF
DNA: TGCGCCAGCAGTCCGAGGGGAGGAGAGGCAGATACGCAGTATTTT

V: TRBV5-3
length: 20
size: .
D: TRBD2
J: TRBJ2-1
CDR3: CARSLVWLAGGPSSYNEQFF
DNA: TGTGCCAGAAGCTTGGTCTGGCTAGCGGGGGGACCGAGCTCCTACAATGAGCAGTTCTTC

V: TRBV5-1
length: 17
size: .
D: TRBD2
J: TRBJ2-1
CDR3: CASSLMASGSSYNEQFF
DNA: TGCGCCAGCAGCTTGATGGCTAGCGGGAGTTCCTACAATGAGCAGTTCTTC

V: TRBV19
length: 11
size: .
D: .
J: TRBJ2-3
CDR3: CASSIRDTQYF
DNA: TGTGCCAGTAGTATTAGAGATACGCAGTATTTT

V: TRBV7-9
length: 13
size: .
D: TRBD1
J: TRBJ1-2
CDR3: CASSFQGAGGYTF
DNA: TGTGCCAGCAGCTTCCAGGGGGCGGGCGGCTACACCTTC

V: TRBV15
length: 14
size: .
D: .
J: TRBJ1-2
CDR3: CATSTPDRINGYTF
DNA: TGTGCCACCAGCACCCCAGACAGAATCAATGGCTACACCTTC

V: TRBV6-1
length: 14
size: .
D: .
J: TRBJ2-7
CDR3: CASSEGPVAYEQYF
DNA: TGTGCTAGCAGTGAGGGCCCGGTGGCCTACGAGCAGTACTTC

V: TRBV7-2
length: 15
size: once
D: TRBD2
J: TRBJ2-7
CDR3: CASSLVLAGTYEQYF
DNA: TGTGCCAGCAGCTTAGTTCTAGCGGGTACCTACGAGCAGTACTTC

V: TRBV7-8
length: 16
size: .
D: .
J: TRBJ1-3
CDR3: CASSLAPWETGNTIYF
DNA: TGTGCCAGCAGCTTAGCGCCATGGGAGACCGGAAACACCATATATTTT

V: TRBV19
length: 12
size: .
D: .
J: TRBJ1-1
CDR3: CASSKSLYEAFF
DNA: TGTGCCAGTAGTAAATCCCTCTATGAAGCTTTCTTT

V: TRBV19
length: 16
size: once
D: TRBD1
J: TRBJ1-5
CDR3: CASSPSDRGNNQPQHF
DNA: TGTGCCAGTAGTCCGTCGGACAGGGGGAACAATCAGCCCCAGCATTTT

V: TRBV5-6
length: 15
size: .
D: .
J: TRBJ1-5
CDR3: CASSRSNRANQPQHF
DNA: TGTGCCAGCAGCCGGTCGAACAGGGCTAATCAGCCCCAGCATTTT

V: TRBV7-6
length: 15
size: .
D: .
J: TRBJ1-3
CDR3: CASSLTDYSGNTIYF
DNA: TGTGCCAGCAGCTTAACAGACTACTCTGGAAACACCATATATTTT

V: TRBV15
length: 16
size: .
D: .
J: TRBJ2-2
CDR3: CATSRDIGGDTGELFF
DNA: TGTGCCACCAGCAGAGATATCGGGGGAGATACCGGGGAGCTGTTTTTT

V: TRBV11-2
length: 16
size: .
D: .
J: TRBJ1-6
CDR3: CASSLGHGRYNSPLHF
DNA: TGCGCCAGCAGTTTAGGACATGGCCGTTATAATTCACCCCTCCACTTT

V: TRBV27
length: 13
size: .
D: .
J: TRBJ2-2
CDR3: CASSSRGTGELFF
DNA: TGTGCCAGCAGTTCGCGGGGCACCGGGGAGCTGTTTTTT

V: TRBV7-6
length: 15
size: .
D: TRBD1
J: TRBJ1-6
CDR3: CASSSLTGWRSPLHF
DNA: TGTGCCAGCAGCTCCTTGACAGGGTGGAGGTCACCCCTCCACTTT

V: TRBV18
length: 13
size: .
D: TRBD1
J: TRBJ2-1
CDR3: CASSWDSYNEQFF
DNA: TGTGCCAGCTCATGGGACAGCTACAATGAGCAGTTCTTC

V: TRBV5-1
length: 13
size: .
D: .
J: TRBJ1-1
CDR3: CASTWETGSKAFF
DNA: TGCGCCAGCACATGGGAGACTGGGTCAAAAGCTTTCTTT

V: TRBV9
length: 13
size: .
D: .
J: TRBJ1-1
CDR3: CASSAGGATEAFF
DNA: TGTGCCAGCAGCGCCGGAGGTGCCACTGAAGCTTTCTTT

V: TRBV5-1
length: 17
size: .
D: TRBD1
J: TRBJ1-1
CDR3: CASSLNNRDRWDTEAFF
DNA: TGCGCCAGCAGCTTGAATAATCGGGACAGGTGGGACACTGAAGCTTTCTTT

V: TRBV19
length: 15
size: .
D: .
J: TRBJ2-7
CDR3: CASSAGAGAGYEQYF
DNA: TGTGCCAGCTCGGCTGGGGCAGGGGCAGGCTACGAGCAGTACTTC

V: TRBV5-1
length: 16
size: .
D: TRBD2
J: TRBJ2-7
CDR3: CASSPGTSGGAYEQYF
DNA: TGCGCCAGCAGCCCAGGGACTAGCGGGGGGGCCTACGAGCAGTACTTC

V: TRBV6-1
length: 13
size: .
D: .
J: TRBJ2-6
CDR3: CASCSDLANVLTF
DNA: TGTGCCAGCTGCAGTGACTTGGCCAACGTCCTGACTTTC

V: TRBV5-8
length: 18
size: .
D: .
J: TRBJ2-6
CDR3: CASTLSVGTPSGANVLTF
DNA: TGTGCCAGCACCCTTTCCGTGGGGACACCTTCTGGGGCCAACGTCCTGACTTTC

V: TRBV7-7
length: 17
size: .
D: TRBD1
J: TRBJ2-1
CDR3: CASSPAPGQLSVDEQFF
DNA: TGTGCCAGCAGCCCCGCCCCGGGACAGTTGAGCGTCGATGAGCAGTTCTTC

V: TRBV2
length: 15
size: .
D: TRBD1
J: TRBJ1-2
CDR3: CASTRDRYANYGYTF
DNA: TGTGCCAGCACTCGGGACAGGTACGCTAACTATGGCTACACCTTC

V: TRBV7-9
length: 13
size: .
D: .
J: TRBJ2-3
CDR3: CATSASGTDTQYF
DNA: TGTGCCACCTCCGCCTCCGGGACAGATACGCAGTATTTT

V: TRBV5-4
length: 15
size: .
D: TRBD1
J: TRBJ1-2
CDR3: CASNLQGGRAYGYTF
DNA: TGTGCCAGCAATTTACAGGGGGGACGGGCCTATGGCTACACCTTC

V: TRBV18
length: 14
size: .
D: .
J: TRBJ1-1
CDR3: CASSWGPDLAEAFF
DNA: TGTGCCAGCTCATGGGGGCCCGATTTAGCTGAAGCTTTCTTT

V: TRBV25-1
length: 13
size: .
D: TRBD1
J: TRBJ1-2
CDR3: CASSRQGNYGYTF
DNA: TGTGCCAGCAGTCGACAGGGAAACTATGGCTACACCTTC

V: TRBV6-5
length: 15
size: .
D: .
J: TRBJ2-3
CDR3: CASSYSSASTDTQYF
DNA: TGTGCCAGCAGTTACTCGAGCGCTAGCACAGATACGCAGTATTTT

V: TRBV14
length: 16
size: .
D: TRBD1
J: TRBJ1-6
CDR3: CASLGRGQSYNSPLHF
DNA: TGTGCCAGCCTCGGAAGGGGGCAGTCCTATAATTCACCCCTCCACTTT